Below are 13 T cell receptor beta chains sequenced from a single sample in a study of T cells in Graves' hyperthyroidism and ophthalmopathy. TCR beta CDR3 regions were amplified from RNA. First-round RT-PCR with HTBI primers amplified the TCR CDR3 region. One entry per CDR3 protein results from TCRdb running MiXCR on the multiplex PCR reads. The sample holds around 300,000 distinct CDR3 sequences, about 15% seen once. Material: blood. The source is a woman in her twenties or thirties with Graves' hyperthyroidism.

This clonotype was detected many times. V gene TRBV12-3 or TRBV12-4 combines with J gene TRBJ2-2; TRBD2 agrees at 11 bases. The CDR3 runs 15 residues. After removal of 8 bases from V and 2 bases from J, the junction contained 4 bases not matched to a gene. The CDR3 nucleotides are TGTGCCAGCGGAGGGACTAGCGGAAACACCGGGGAGCTGTTTTTT. It specifies CASGGTSGNTGELFF.

This clonotype came up many times. V usage is TRBV5-4 and J usage is TRBJ2-3, with D perhaps assigned TRBD1 or TRBD2 (5 bases each). The V and J ends lost 4 bases and 4 bases respectively, with 19 bases between them. The CDR3 spans 16 residues. Germline CDR1 reads SGHNT; CDR2 reads YYREEE (reference sequence). CDR3 region: CASSVGPSPGPDTQYF. CDR3 DNA sequence: TGTGCCAGCAGCGTGGGACCGTCACCAGGTCCAGATACGCAGTATTTT.

The chain carries TRBV9 and TRBJ2-3; D gene uncertain. V lost 0 bases, J lost 0 bases, and 8 bases lay in between. Looked up from germline, CDR1 is SGDLS and CDR2 is YYNGEE. The length of the CDR3 is 15 residues. As DNA, the CDR3 is TGTGCCAGCAGCGTAGAAGGTGGGAGCACAGATACGCAGTATTTT. Translated: CASSVEGGSTDTQYF.

With respect to this clonotype: This could be a read error, since a much larger clone is one nucleotide away. This chain joins TRBV5-1 and TRBJ1-1; D is unclear. CDR3 length: 13 residues. Deletions cut 0 bases from V and 10 bases from J, with 13 bases between. Germline-derived CDR1 and CDR2 are SGHRS and YFSETQ. The CDR3 is CASSLERGLVAFF. In nucleotides, the CDR3 is TGCGCCAGCAGCTTGGAGAGAGGTCTTGTAGCTTTCTTT. Full variable domain (outside the CDR3, taken from reference TRBV5-1 and TRBJ1-1): KAGVTQTPRYLIKTRGQQVTLSCSPISGHRSVSWYQQTPGQGLQFLFEYFSETQRNKGNFPGRFSGRQFSNSRSEMNVSTLELGDSALYLCASSLERGLVAFFGQGTRLTVV.

This clonotype showed up many times. The chain combines TRBV6-2 or TRBV6-3 with TRBJ2-1, with 10 bases fitting TRBD1. V was pared by 5 bases and J by 7 bases, with 8 bases of the junction left unmatched. The CDR3 contains 15 residues. CDR1 and CDR2 from the germline V gene are MNHEY and SVGEGT. The CDR3 loop reads CASSPRDRGSNEQFF. The CDR3 DNA follows: TGTGCCAGCAGTCCCCGGGACAGGGGATCAAATGAGCAGTTCTTC.

This clonotype turned up a few times. The chain couples TRBV5-8 to TRBJ1-5; unclear D gene. This CDR3 contains 13 residues. The V and J ends lost 1 base and 4 bases respectively, with 6 bases between them. CDR1 is SGHTS and CDR2 is YDEGEE in the germline V gene. The CDR3 sequence is CASSLRLNQPQHF. DNA of the CDR3: TGTGCCAGCAGCTTGAGACTTAATCAGCCCCAGCATTTT.

J is TRBJ1-1 and V is TRBV30; D may be TRBD1 (6 bases). Trimming pared 3 bases from V and 3 bases from J, leaving 11 bases between. Germline loops: CDR1 GTSNPN, CDR2 SVGIG (reference sequence). This CDR3 has 13 amino acids. CDR3 protein: CAWRRTAYTEAFF. The CDR3 DNA reads TGTGCCTGGAGGAGGACAGCTTACACTGAAGCTTTCTTT.

This chain connects TRBV11-2 to TRBJ1-4; the D is unclear. V was shortened by 1 base and J by 3 bases, with 9 bases between the two germline ends. Germline V gives CDR1 SGHAT, CDR2 FQNNGV. The CDR3 spans 15 residues. The CDR3 protein is CASSLAVTANEKLFF. The CDR3 nucleotides read TGTGCCAGCAGCTTAGCGGTGACGGCTAATGAAAAACTGTTTTTT.

This clonotype was counted ten times or more. The chain combines TRBV6-2 or TRBV6-3 with TRBJ2-7, with 9 bases aligning to TRBD1. The length of the CDR3 is 16 residues. CDR1 MNHEY and CDR2 SVGEGT come from the germline V gene. The V and J ends lost 5 bases and 5 bases, in that order; junction bases with no gene match: 13. This CDR3 is CASSLQERTGVNEQYF. CDR3 nucleotide sequence: TGTGCCAGCAGTCTTCAGGAAAGGACAGGGGTGAACGAGCAGTACTTC.

This clonotype was seen ten or more times. This chain connects TRBV6-2 or TRBV6-3 to TRBJ1-1; possibly TRBD1 for D (6 bases). Between the trimmed V and J ends, which lost 8 bases and 3 bases, there was a span of 10 bases. The CDR3 has 12 residues. CDR1 is MNHEY and CDR2 is SVGEGT in the germline V gene. CDR3 region: CASLDRYTEAFF. The CDR3 bases are TGTGCCAGCCTGGACAGATACACTGAAGCTTTCTTT.

This clonotype was seen only a few times. V usage is TRBV7-3 and J usage is TRBJ2-1, with TRBD2 identical over 8 bases. With 5 bases clipped from V and 2 bases from J, the junction kept 8 bases outside the gene matches. Germline CDR1 is SGHTA and CDR2 is FQGTGA. This CDR3 has 16 amino acids. CDR3 coding DNA: TGTGCCAGCAGCGGTCTAACTAGCGGAGCCTACAATGAGCAGTTCTTC. Protein product: CASSGLTSGAYNEQFF.

This clonotype appeared a few times. The chain uses TRBV3-1 and TRBJ2-3, with TRBD2 identical over 15 bases. The CDR3 is 22 residues long. CDR1 and CDR2 (germline): LGHDT, YNNKEL (reference sequence). V was pared by 1 base and J by 0 bases, with 14 bases of the junction left unmatched. CDR3 region: CASSQGTRPWGLAGGSTDTQYF. The DNA of the CDR3 is TGTGCCAGCAGCCAAGGGACCCGACCGTGGGGACTAGCGGGGGGAAGCACAGATACGCAGTATTTT.

This clonotype has ten or more counts. The chain recombines TRBV12-3 or TRBV12-4 with TRBJ1-1; unclear D gene. CDR3 length equals 13 residues. With 3 bases removed from V and 5 bases from J, the gap between germline ends came to 10 bases. CDR3 residues: CASSLGRRTEAFF. The CDR3 region has the DNA TGTGCCAGCAGTTTGGGGAGGCGTACTGAAGCTTTCTTT.